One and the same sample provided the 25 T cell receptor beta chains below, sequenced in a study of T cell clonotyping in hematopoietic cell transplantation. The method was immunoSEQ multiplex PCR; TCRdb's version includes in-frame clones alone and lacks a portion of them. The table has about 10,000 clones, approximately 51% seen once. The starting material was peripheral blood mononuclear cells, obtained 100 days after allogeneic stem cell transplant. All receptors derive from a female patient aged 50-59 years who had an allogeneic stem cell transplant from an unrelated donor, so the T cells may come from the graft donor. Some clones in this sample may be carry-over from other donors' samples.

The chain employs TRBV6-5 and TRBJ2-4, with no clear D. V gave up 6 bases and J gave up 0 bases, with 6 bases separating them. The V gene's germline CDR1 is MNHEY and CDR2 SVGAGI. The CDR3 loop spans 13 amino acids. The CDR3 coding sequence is TGTGCCAGCAGATCTCTAGCCAAAAACATTCAGTACTTC. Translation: CASRSLAKNIQYF.

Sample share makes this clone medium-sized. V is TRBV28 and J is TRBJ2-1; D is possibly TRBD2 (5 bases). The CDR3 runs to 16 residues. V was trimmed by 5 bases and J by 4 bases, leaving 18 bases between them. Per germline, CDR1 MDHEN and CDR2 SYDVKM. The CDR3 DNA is TGTGCCAGCAGTCCACTGGGAGCGGTGGGGTACAATGAGCAGTTCTTC. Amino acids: CASSPLGAVGYNEQFF.

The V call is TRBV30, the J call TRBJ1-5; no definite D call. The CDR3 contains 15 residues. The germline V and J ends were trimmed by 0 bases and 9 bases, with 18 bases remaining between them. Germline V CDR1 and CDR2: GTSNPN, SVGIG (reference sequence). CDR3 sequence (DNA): TGTGCCTGGAGTGTACGGGGAACGGGGAATGGGCCCCAGCATTTT. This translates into CAWSVRGTGNGPQHF. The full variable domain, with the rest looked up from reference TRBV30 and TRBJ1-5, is SQTIHQWPATLVQPVGSPLSLECTVEGTSNPNLYWYRQAAGRGLQLLFYSVGIGQISSEVPQNLSASRPQDRQFILSSKKLLLSDSGFYLCAWSVRGTGNGPQHFGDGTRLSIL.

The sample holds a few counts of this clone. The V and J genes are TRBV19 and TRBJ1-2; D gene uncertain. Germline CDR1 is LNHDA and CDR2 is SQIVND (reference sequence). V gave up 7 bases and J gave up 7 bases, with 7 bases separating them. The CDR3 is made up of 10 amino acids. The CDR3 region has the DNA TGTGCCAGTAATGGCGTTGGCTACACCTTC. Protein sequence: CASNGVGYTF.

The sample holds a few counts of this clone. The CDR3 nucleotides read TGTGCCTGGAGTGTACAGGGGGCTTATACTGAAGCTTTCTTT. Protein sequence: CAWSVQGAYTEAFF. This rearrangement joins TRBV30 to TRBJ1-1; 9 bases line up with TRBD1. V shed 0 bases and J 5 bases; nucleotides not matched to a gene: 4. The CDR3 has 14 amino acids. CDR1 and CDR2 from the germline V gene are GTSNPN and SVGIG (reference sequence).

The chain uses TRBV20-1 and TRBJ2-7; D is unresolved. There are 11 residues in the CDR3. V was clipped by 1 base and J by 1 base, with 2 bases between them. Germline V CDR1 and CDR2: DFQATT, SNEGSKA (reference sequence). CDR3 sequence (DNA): TGCAGTGCTAGAGCGTCCTACGAGCAGTACTTC. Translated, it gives CSARASYEQYF.

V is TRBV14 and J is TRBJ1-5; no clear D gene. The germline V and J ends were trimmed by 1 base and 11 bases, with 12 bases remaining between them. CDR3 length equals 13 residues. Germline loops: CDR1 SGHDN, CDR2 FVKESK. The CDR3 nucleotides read TGTGCCAGCAGCCAAGCAGAGGGAAGGGCCCAGCATTTT. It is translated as CASSQAEGRAQHF.

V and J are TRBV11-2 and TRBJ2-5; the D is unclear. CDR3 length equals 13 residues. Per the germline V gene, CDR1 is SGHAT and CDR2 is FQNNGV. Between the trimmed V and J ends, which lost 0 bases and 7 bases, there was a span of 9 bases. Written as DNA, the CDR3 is TGTGCCAGCAGCTTAGATCAGAGTGGGACCCAGTACTTC. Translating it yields CASSLDQSGTQYF.

This CDR3 reads CAWSVWNGETQYF. CDR3 DNA sequence: TGTGCCTGGAGTGTTTGGAATGGAGAGACCCAGTACTTC. The chain carries TRBV30 and TRBJ2-5; D ambiguous. This CDR3 is built from 13 residues. V lost 0 bases and J 4 bases, leaving 9 bases between the germline ends. Germline CDR1 reads GTSNPN; CDR2 reads SVGIG (reference sequence). The whole variable domain, filled in from reference TRBV30 and TRBJ2-5, reads SQTIHQWPATLVQPVGSPLSLECTVEGTSNPNLYWYRQAAGRGLQLLFYSVGIGQISSEVPQNLSASRPQDRQFILSSKKLLLSDSGFYLCAWSVWNGETQYFGPGTRLLVL.

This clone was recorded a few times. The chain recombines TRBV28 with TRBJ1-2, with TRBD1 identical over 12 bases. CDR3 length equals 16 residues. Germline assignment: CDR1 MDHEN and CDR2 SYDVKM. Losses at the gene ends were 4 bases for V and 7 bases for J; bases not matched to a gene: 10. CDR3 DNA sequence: TGTGCCAGCAGTTCCCACCGGGACAGGGGGCGCGGTGGCTACACCTTC. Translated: CASSSHRDRGRGGYTF.

CDR3 protein: CAWSPHVGNTIYF. The CDR3 nucleotides read TGTGCCTGGAGTCCCCACGTTGGAAACACCATATATTTT. The V call is TRBV30, the J call TRBJ1-3, with unresolved D. Germline CDR1 GTSNPN, CDR2 SVGIG (reference sequence). V was cut by 2 bases and J by 3 bases, with 8 bases left in between. This CDR3 contains 13 residues.

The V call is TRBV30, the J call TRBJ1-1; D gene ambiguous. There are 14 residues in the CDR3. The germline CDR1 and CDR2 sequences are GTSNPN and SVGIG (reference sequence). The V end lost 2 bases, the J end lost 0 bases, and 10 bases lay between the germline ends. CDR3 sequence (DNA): TGTGCCTGGAGTCCCCCAGCTTTGAACACTGAAGCTTTCTTT. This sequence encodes CAWSPPALNTEAFF.

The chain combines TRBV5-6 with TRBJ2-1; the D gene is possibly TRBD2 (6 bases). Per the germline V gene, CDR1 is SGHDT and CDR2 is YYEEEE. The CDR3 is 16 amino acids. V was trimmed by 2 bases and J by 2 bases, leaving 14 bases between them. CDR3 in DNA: TGTGCCAGCAGCTTCCCCTTAGCGGATGCCTACAATGAGCAGTTCTTC. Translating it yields CASSFPLADAYNEQFF.

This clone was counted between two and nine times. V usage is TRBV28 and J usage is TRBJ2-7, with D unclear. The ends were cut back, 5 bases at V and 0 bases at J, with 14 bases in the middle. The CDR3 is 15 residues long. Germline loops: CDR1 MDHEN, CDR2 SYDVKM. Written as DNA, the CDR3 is TGTGCCAGCAGTACTCTTCTCAGCGCCTCCTACGAGCAGTACTTC. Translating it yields CASSTLLSASYEQYF.

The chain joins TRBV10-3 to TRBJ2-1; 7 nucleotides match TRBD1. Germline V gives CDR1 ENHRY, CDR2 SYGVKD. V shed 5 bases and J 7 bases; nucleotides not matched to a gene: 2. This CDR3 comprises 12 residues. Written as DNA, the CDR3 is TGTGCCATCAGTAAACAGGGGAATGAGCAGTTCTTC. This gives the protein CAISKQGNEQFF.

CDR3 nucleotides: TGTGCCAGCCAAAAGGGACAGGGGACGGGCTACACCTTC. Translated: CASQKGQGTGYTF. The chain carries TRBV6-5 and TRBJ1-2, with TRBD1 matching over 10 bases. In germline, CDR1 is MNHEY, CDR2 SVGAGI. V was pared by 8 bases and J by 8 bases, with 8 bases of the junction left unmatched. This CDR3 is built from 13 residues.

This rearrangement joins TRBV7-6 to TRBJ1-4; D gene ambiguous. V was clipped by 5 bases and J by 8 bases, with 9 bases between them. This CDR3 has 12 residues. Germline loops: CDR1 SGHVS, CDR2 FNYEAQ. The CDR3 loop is CASSIDSEKLFF. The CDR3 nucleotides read TGTGCCAGCAGCATTGACTCGGAAAAACTGTTTTTT.

CDR3 loop: CASSQDLRQSTIYF. In DNA form, the CDR3 reads TGCGCCAGCAGCCAAGATCTCCGCCAGTCCACCATATATTTT. V gene TRBV4-3 combines with J gene TRBJ1-3, with D uncertain. There are 14 residues in the CDR3. The V gene's germline CDR1 is LGHNA and CDR2 YSLEER. Trimming took off 0 bases at V and 9 bases at J, with 12 bases between the two ends.

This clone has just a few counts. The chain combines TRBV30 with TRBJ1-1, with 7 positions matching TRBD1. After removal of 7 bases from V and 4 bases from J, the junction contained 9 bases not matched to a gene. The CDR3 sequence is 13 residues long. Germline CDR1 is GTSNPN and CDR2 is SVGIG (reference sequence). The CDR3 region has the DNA TGTGCCTTTAAGACAGGGTTCGGCACTGAAGCTTTCTTT. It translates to CAFKTGFGTEAFF.

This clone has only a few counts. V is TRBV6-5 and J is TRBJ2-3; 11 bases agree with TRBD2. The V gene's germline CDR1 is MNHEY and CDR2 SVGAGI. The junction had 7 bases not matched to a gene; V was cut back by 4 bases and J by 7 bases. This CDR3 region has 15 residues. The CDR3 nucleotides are TGTGCCAGCAGTTCGCCGACTAGCGGGGTTAATACGCAGTATTTT. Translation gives CASSSPTSGVNTQYF.

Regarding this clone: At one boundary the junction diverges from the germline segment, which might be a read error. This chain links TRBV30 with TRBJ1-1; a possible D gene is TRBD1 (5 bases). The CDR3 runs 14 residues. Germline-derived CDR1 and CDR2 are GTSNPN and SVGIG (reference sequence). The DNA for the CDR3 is TGTGCCTGGAGTGTAAGCCAGGGTTACACTGAAGCTTTCTTC. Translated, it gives CAWSVSQGYTEAFF.

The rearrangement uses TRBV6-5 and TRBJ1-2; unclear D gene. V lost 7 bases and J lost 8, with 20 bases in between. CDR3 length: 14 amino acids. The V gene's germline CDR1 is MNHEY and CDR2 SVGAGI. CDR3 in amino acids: CASTNQDRGSGYTF. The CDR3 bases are TGTGCCAGCACGAATCAAGACCGAGGATCAGGCTACACCTTC.

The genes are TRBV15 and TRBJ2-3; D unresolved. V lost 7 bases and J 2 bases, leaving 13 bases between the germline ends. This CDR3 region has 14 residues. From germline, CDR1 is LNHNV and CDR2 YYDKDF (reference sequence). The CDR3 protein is CATTDHLITDTQYF. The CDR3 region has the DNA TGTGCCACCACCGATCATCTAATCACAGATACGCAGTATTTT. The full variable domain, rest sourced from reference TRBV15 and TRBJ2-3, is DAMVIQNPRYQVTQFGKPVTLSCSQTLNHNVMYWYQQKSSQAPKLLFHYYDKDFNNEADTPDNFQSRRPNTSFCFLDIRSPGLGDTAMYLCATTDHLITDTQYFGPGTRLTVL.

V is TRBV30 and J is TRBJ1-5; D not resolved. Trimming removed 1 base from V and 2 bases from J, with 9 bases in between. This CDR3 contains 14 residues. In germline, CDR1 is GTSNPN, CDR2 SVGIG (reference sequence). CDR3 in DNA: TGTGCCTGGAGTGCCGATATGGGCAATCAGCCCCAGCATTTT. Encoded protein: CAWSADMGNQPQHF. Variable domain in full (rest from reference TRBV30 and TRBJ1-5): SQTIHQWPATLVQPVGSPLSLECTVEGTSNPNLYWYRQAAGRGLQLLFYSVGIGQISSEVPQNLSASRPQDRQFILSSKKLLLSDSGFYLCAWSADMGNQPQHFGDGTRLSIL.

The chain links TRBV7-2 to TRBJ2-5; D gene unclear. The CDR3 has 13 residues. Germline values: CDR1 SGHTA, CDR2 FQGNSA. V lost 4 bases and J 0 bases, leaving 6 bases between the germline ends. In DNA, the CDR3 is TGTGCCAGCAGCTCCCCAAACCAAGAGACCCAGTACTTC. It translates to CASSSPNQETQYF.